This is a list of T cell receptor beta chains from one sample in a study of T cell repertoires in cytomegalovirus infection. TCRdb called the reads again in MiXCR, with one record for every CDR3 protein. The table has approximately 750,000 distinct CDR3 sequences, roughly 35% seen once. Specimen: PBMCs. All receptors derive from a human donor in good health (CMV status not recorded). Some clones in this sample may be carry-over from other donors' samples. Each CDR3 is given with its conserved first and last residue. Fields, in order: CDR3 protein, V gene.

CSATPSGTGFLGAYEQYF | TRBV20-1
CASSLGGPKTQYF | TRBV5-1
CASSLTGLAGDEQYF | TRBV5-6
CSARRGLVPPTDTHYF | TRBV20-1
CASSLVGTNEQFF | TRBV5-6
CASGGRLKETQYF | TRBV7-6
CASSVTGQGYGYTF | TRBV12-3/TRBV12-4
CASISPEAPVEQYF | TRBV28
CASSLLAGETQYF | TRBV7-8
CASSLAGLAEQYF | TRBV12-3/TRBV12-4
CATGDSSSTDTQYF | TRBV2
CASSTPTSQETQYF | TRBV12-3/TRBV12-4
CASSFWINNEQFF | TRBV5-6
CASSQRLAGIGELFF | TRBV7-6
CASSGGARKGNIQYF | TRBV19
CASRTSGGEGTQYF | TRBV7-2
CASSFGRVAGELFF | TRBV7-9
CASSLRQSTQYF | TRBV28
CATSDGGWPDTQYF | TRBV24-1
CASSLEPRREAKNIQYF | TRBV7-9
CASSATGPGSTDTQYF | TRBV7-3
CSARGGPHRASGNEQFF | TRBV20-1
CASSLDLSANTEAFF | TRBV11-2
CASSYSLPKAVGAFF | TRBV6-5
CASSEAAGTLGKAFF | TRBV6-1
CASSSSGSKGETQYF | TRBV5-4
CASSYLGRGSYNEQFF | TRBV28
CASSPRTSRETQYF | TRBV11-2
CASSLARPYEQYF | TRBV7-2
CASSRTSGSYNTGELFF | TRBV7-8
CASRDSLGDPVGEQFF | TRBV2
CASSQAGPAHGYTF | TRBV4-1
CASSLQGPRGRGGYTF | TRBV27
CASSHRDRGNYGYTF | TRBV7-9
CASSTGTGGSWEQYF | TRBV27
CATSDPRGLSTDTQYF | TRBV24-1
CASSFRPGLAGSYEQYF | TRBV7-6
CARRDWGKAQETQYF | TRBV2
CSARSPPTDTQYF | TRBV20-1
CSAAWGRGEQFF | TRBV20-1
CSSTGGFGNQPQHF | TRBV12-3/TRBV12-4
CASSLVGLAGGYTTGELFF | TRBV7-8
CASSQIPGGSDQPQHF | TRBV4-1
CASSGVGTEAFF | TRBV19
CASSERGSQETQYF | TRBV25-1
CASSLRPTSTGELFF | TRBV5-6
CASSFEVGPRLF | TRBV28
CATAPNSNTEAFF | TRBV4-1
CASSSRGPGEKLFF | TRBV28
CATSSGTSEQYF | TRBV15
CALRPSLADTQYF | TRBV27
CASGGAMNTEAFF | TRBV7-2
CASRPPRTGLDTQYF | TRBV28
CASSLGSSGTTSYEQYF | TRBV7-8
CASSNRALQETQYF | TRBV28